One sample yielded the 6 T cell receptor beta chains listed below, sequenced in a study of blood T cell repertoires in COVID-19. The data were produced by immunoSEQ multiplex PCR, yet TCRdb's version contains in-frame clones alone and is incomplete. Here the sample spans 80,000 to 90,000 clones, 87% being singletons. The sequencing input was peripheral blood. These receptors originate from a man in his 60s with acute or convalescent COVID-19.

This chain links TRBV30 with TRBJ1-4; TRBD1 matches at 7 bases. The V and J ends lost 4 bases and 3 bases, in that order; junction bases with no gene match: 8. This CDR3 region has 15 residues. CDR1 GTSNPN and CDR2 SVGIG come from the germline V gene (reference sequence). CDR3 bases: TGTGCCTGGAACCACAGGGGATCGGCTAATGAAAAACTGTTTTTT. This gives the protein CAWNHRGSANEKLFF. Full variable domain (outside the CDR3, taken from reference TRBV30 and TRBJ1-4): SQTIHQWPATLVQPVGSPLSLECTVEGTSNPNLYWYRQAAGRGLQLLFYSVGIGQISSEVPQNLSASRPQDRQFILSSKKLLLSDSGFYLCAWNHRGSANEKLFFGSGTQLSVL.

This chain joins TRBV6-5 and TRBJ2-2; D is perhaps TRBD1 (6 bases). Germline CDR1 and CDR2: MNHEY and SVGAGI. The CDR3 extends over 15 amino acids. V was trimmed by 6 bases and J by 2 bases, leaving 13 bases between them. CDR3: CASSADRSNTGELFF. The CDR3 nucleotides read TGTGCCAGCAGCGCCGACAGGTCCAACACCGGGGAGCTGTTTTTT.

This rearrangement joins TRBV13 to TRBJ2-1, with D possibly being TRBD2 (6 bases). Looked up from germline, CDR1 is PRHDT and CDR2 is FYEKMQ (reference sequence). V lost 5 bases, J lost 0 bases, and 14 bases lay in between. The length of the CDR3 is 16 residues. The CDR3 reads CASSATGLSSYNEQFF. CDR3 DNA sequence: TGTGCCAGCAGCGCCACAGGACTAAGCTCCTACAATGAGCAGTTCTTC.

This clone was picked up one time. V and J are TRBV5-1 and TRBJ1-6; 8 bases agree with TRBD1. This CDR3 is 15 amino acids long. V trimming: 4 bases; J trimming: 7 bases; junction bases outside the gene matches: 7. Germline V lookup: CDR1 SGHRS, CDR2 YFSETQ. The CDR3 bases are TGCGCCAGCAGCACTGGACAGGGAGGAAATTCACCCCTCCACTTT. Translating gives CASSTGQGGNSPLHF.

The genes are TRBV5-1 and TRBJ2-2; possible D gene TRBD2, 6 bases. Germline V gene lookup returns CDR1 SGHRS and CDR2 YFSETQ. This CDR3 has 16 residues. V was pared by 0 bases and J by 4 bases, with 13 bases between. CDR3 in amino acids: CASSLVGGMVTGELFF. CDR3 coding DNA: TGCGCCAGCAGCTTGGTAGGCGGGATGGTCACCGGGGAGCTGTTTTTT.

The chain links TRBV19 to TRBJ1-4; no firm D call. The CDR3 spans 16 residues. Germline-derived CDR1 and CDR2 are LNHDA and SQIVND (reference sequence). V was clipped by 5 bases and J by 8 bases, with 21 bases between them. Written as DNA, the CDR3 is TGTGCCAGTAGTGCCCCCTCCCGGGAAGGAGGGGAAAAACTGTTTTTT. Its protein product is CASSAPSREGGEKLFF.